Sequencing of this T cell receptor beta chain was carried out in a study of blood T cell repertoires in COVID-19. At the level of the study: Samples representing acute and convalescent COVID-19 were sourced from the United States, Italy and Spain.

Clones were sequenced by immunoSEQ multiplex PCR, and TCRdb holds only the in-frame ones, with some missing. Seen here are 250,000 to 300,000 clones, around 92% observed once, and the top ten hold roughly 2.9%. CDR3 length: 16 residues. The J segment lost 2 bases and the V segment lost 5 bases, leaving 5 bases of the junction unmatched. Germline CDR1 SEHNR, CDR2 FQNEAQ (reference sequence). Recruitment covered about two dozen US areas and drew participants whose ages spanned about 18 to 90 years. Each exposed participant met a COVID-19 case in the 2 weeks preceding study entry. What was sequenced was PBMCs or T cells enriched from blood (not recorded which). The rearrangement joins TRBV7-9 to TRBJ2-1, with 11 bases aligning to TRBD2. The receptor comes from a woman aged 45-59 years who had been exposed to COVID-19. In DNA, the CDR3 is TGTGCCAGCAGCCCGGATAGCGGGGGGGCCTACAATGAGCAGTTCTTC. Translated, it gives CASSPDSGGAYNEQFF.